These 26 T cell receptor beta chains were sequenced from one sample in a study of T cells after yellow fever vaccination. TCRdb reprocessed the 5' RACE reads with MiXCR, giving one entry per CDR3 protein. The sample comprises a few hundred thousand distinct CDR3 sequences, around 3.1% of which are singletons, and under 3.5% rests with the top ten. The sample consisted of CD4+ T cells sorted from PBMCs, taken 10 days after the yellow fever booster vaccination. These receptors were collected from a man aged 18 to 29 who received the YFV17D yellow fever vaccine.

This clonotype has more than one count but fewer than ten. The V gene is TRBV6-2 or TRBV6-3, the J gene TRBJ2-7, with a weak D call TRBD1 (5 bases). Germline CDR1 is MNHEY and CDR2 is SVGEGT. The V end lost 5 bases, the J end lost 2 bases, and 16 bases lay between the germline ends. The CDR3 contains 15 residues. The CDR3 here is CASSGITRVTYEQYF. CDR3 coding DNA: TGTGCCAGCAGTGGAATAACCAGGGTTACCTACGAGCAGTACTTC.

This rearrangement joins TRBV18 to TRBJ2-5; unclear D gene. Germline loops: CDR1 KGHSH, CDR2 LQKENI. The CDR3 loop spans 12 amino acids. V was pared by 0 bases and J by 5 bases, with 4 bases between. The DNA of the CDR3 is TGTGCCAGCTCACCACCTCGGGAGACCCAGTACTTC. Translating gives CASSPPRETQYF.

This clonotype was counted many times. The genes are TRBV7-9 and TRBJ1-1; 10 bases map to TRBD1. Germline lookup yields CDR1 SEHNR and CDR2 FQNEAQ (reference sequence). V lost 2 bases and J lost 7; bases outside the gene matches: 10. This CDR3 region has 16 residues. DNA for the CDR3: TGTGCCAGCAGCTTAAGGGGAGACAGGGGGCTGGATGAAGCTTTCTTT. This gives the protein CASSLRGDRGLDEAFF.

This clonotype was recorded at least ten times. V gene TRBV5-6 combines with J gene TRBJ1-2; the D is unclear. V lost 0 bases and J 4 bases, leaving 10 bases between the germline ends. The CDR3 runs to 14 residues. The germline CDR1 and CDR2 sequences are SGHDT and YYEEEE. CDR3 loop: CASSLVYKGYGYTF. The CDR3 nucleotides are TGTGCCAGCAGCTTGGTCTATAAGGGCTATGGCTACACCTTC.

This clonotype was observed at least ten times. The rearrangement joins TRBV7-2 to TRBJ2-5; the D gene is possibly TRBD2 (6 bases). Per germline, CDR1 SGHTA and CDR2 FQGNSA. Trimming took 6 bases from V and 2 from J, leaving 10 bases between them. This CDR3 is built from 13 residues. The CDR3, as DNA: TGTGCCAGCAGACCAGGAGGGCAAGAGACCCAGTACTTC. Protein sequence: CASRPGGQETQYF.

This clonotype turned up a few times. The chain couples TRBV12-3 or TRBV12-4 to TRBJ2-2, with D possibly being TRBD1 (5 bases). The CDR3 consists of 14 residues. With 2 bases removed from V and 7 bases from J, the gap between germline ends came to 11 bases. CDR3 sequence reads: CASSLWSRVGELFF. DNA for the CDR3: TGTGCCAGCAGTTTATGGTCCAGGGTCGGGGAGCTGTTTTTT.

This clonotype was counted at least ten times. The chain uses TRBV7-2 and TRBJ1-3; no reliable D call. V was pared by 5 bases and J by 0 bases, with 20 bases between. CDR1 SGHTA and CDR2 FQGNSA come from the germline V gene. The CDR3 contains 18 residues. The CDR3 nucleotides are TGTGCCAGCAGCCGAACCAGGTCCGACGGCAGCTCTGGAAACACCATATATTTT. It is translated as CASSRTRSDGSSGNTIYF.

This clonotype was detected ten times or more. The genes are TRBV9 and TRBJ2-5; weak D call: TRBD2 (7 bases). The CDR3 contains 15 residues. Trimming cost V 0 bases and J 5 bases, with 14 bases left between them. Germline values: CDR1 SGDLS, CDR2 YYNGEE. Here the CDR3 DNA reads TGTGCCAGCAGCGTAGGTCCCAAGGGGGGGGAGACCCAGTACTTC. As protein: CASSVGPKGGETQYF. The full variable domain, completed using reference TRBV9 and TRBJ2-5, is DSGVTQTPKHLITATGQRVTLRCSPRSGDLSVYWYQQSLDQGLQFLIQYYNGEERAKGNILERFSAQQFPDLHSELNLSSLELGDSALYFCASSVGPKGGETQYFGPGTRLLVL.

This clonotype was seen a handful of times. The chain employs TRBV5-1 and TRBJ1-6, with D hard to call. V lost 3 bases and J 10 bases, leaving 17 bases between the germline ends. The germline V gene encodes CDR1 SGHRS and CDR2 YFSETQ. The CDR3 has 15 residues. The CDR3 is CASSSHSAGESPLHF. The CDR3 DNA is TGCGCCAGCAGCTCCCATTCCGCGGGCGAATCACCCCTCCACTTT. The variable domain in full, completed from reference TRBV5-1 and TRBJ1-6, reads KAGVTQTPRYLIKTRGQQVTLSCSPISGHRSVSWYQQTPGQGLQFLFEYFSETQRNKGNFPGRFSGRQFSNSRSEMNVSTLELGDSALYLCASSSHSAGESPLHFGNGTRLTVT.

This clonotype was seen at least ten times. The rearrangement uses TRBV5-1 and TRBJ2-3; D not certain. V lost 0 bases, J lost 2 bases, and 4 bases lay in between. This CDR3 spans 13 amino acids. CDR1 is SGHRS, CDR2 YFSETQ, per germline. Written as DNA, the CDR3 is TGCGCCAGCAGCTTGGACCTCACAGATACGCAGTATTTT. Translating gives CASSLDLTDTQYF.

There are many counts of this clonotype. This chain joins TRBV12-3 or TRBV12-4 and TRBJ1-5, with 7 positions matching TRBD1. V shed 5 bases, J shed 7 bases, and the junction held 8 bases outside the gene matches. CDR3 size: 14 residues. CDR3 nucleotides: TGTGCCAGCAGTCTAAGCACAGGGGACCAGCCCCAGCATTTT. This translates into CASSLSTGDQPQHF.

The rearrangement joins TRBV25-1 to TRBJ1-1; a possible D gene is TRBD1 (5 bases). This CDR3 contains 14 residues. Trimming took off 4 bases at V and 5 bases at J, with 14 bases between the two ends. Looked up from germline, CDR1 is MGHDK and CDR2 is SYGVNS. The CDR3 reads CASSVGGSRTEAFF. Written as DNA, the CDR3 is TGTGCCAGCAGTGTCGGGGGGTCGAGGACTGAAGCTTTCTTT. The variable domain in full, with the rest retrieved from reference TRBV25-1 and TRBJ1-1, is EADIYQTPRYLVIGTGKKITLECSQTMGHDKMYWYQQDPGMELHLIHYSYGVNSTEKGDLSSESTVSRIRTEHFPLTLESARPSHTSQYLCASSVGGSRTEAFFGQGTRLTVV.

This clonotype was picked up a small number of times. The rearrangement links TRBV20-1 to TRBJ2-5, with a possible D match to TRBD1 (6 bases). Germline assignment: CDR1 DFQATT and CDR2 SNEGSKA (reference sequence). The CDR3 consists of 14 residues. The V end lost 5 bases, the J end lost 5 bases, and 18 bases lay between the germline ends. CDR3 region: CSARLGQLSETQYF. The CDR3 DNA sequence: TGCAGTGCTCGGCTAGGACAGCTTAGTGAGACCCAGTACTTC.

This clonotype was observed at least ten times. The CDR3 region has the DNA TGCAGTGCTCCCGACAGAGGGGAGACCCAGTACTTC. It translates to CSAPDRGETQYF. The rearrangement uses TRBV20-1 and TRBJ2-5, with D perhaps given as TRBD1 or TRBD2 (5 bases each). The germline CDR1 and CDR2 sequences are DFQATT and SNEGSKA (reference sequence). V lost 5 bases, J lost 5 bases, and 12 bases lay in between. CDR3 length equals 12 residues.

In its sample, this clonotype was seen many times. The chain recombines TRBV5-1 with TRBJ2-3; D possibly matches TRBD1 or TRBD2 (5 bases each). V lost 1 base and J 6 bases, leaving 15 bases between the germline ends. The CDR3 contains 15 residues. Germline V CDR1 and CDR2: SGHRS, YFSETQ. The CDR3 bases are TGCGCCAGCAGCTTGAGGGACCCCGGCCTGGATACGCAGTATTTT. Translation: CASSLRDPGLDTQYF.

The V call is TRBV29-1, the J call TRBJ2-7, with 7 bases identical to TRBD1. With V trimmed by 6 bases and J by 0 bases, 5 bases remained unmatched. The CDR3 consists of 13 residues. CDR1 and CDR2 from the germline V gene are SQVTM and ANQGSEA. In DNA form, the CDR3 reads TGCAGCGTAGGGACAGCGAGCTCCTACGAGCAGTACTTC. Amino acids: CSVGTASSYEQYF.

In this sample, this clonotype turned up many times. This rearrangement joins TRBV3-1 to TRBJ1-6; D remains unclear. CDR3 size: 14 residues. Germline V gene lookup returns CDR1 LGHDT and CDR2 YNNKEL (reference sequence). V lost 3 bases to trimming and J lost 10 bases, with 13 bases between them. CDR3 nucleotide sequence: TGTGCCAGCAGCCAGGGCGGCAAGGACTCACCCCTCCACTTT. It is translated as CASSQGGKDSPLHF.

There are many counts of this clonotype. This CDR3 is CASSLLPGQGAHEQFF. Here the CDR3 DNA reads TGCGCCAGCAGCCTCCTTCCGGGACAGGGGGCGCATGAGCAGTTCTTC. The rearrangement links TRBV4-1 to TRBJ2-1; 12 bases match TRBD1. In germline, CDR1 is MGHRA, CDR2 YSYEKL. This CDR3 region has 16 residues. Unmatched junction bases numbered 9, after V lost 4 bases and J lost 8 bases.

V gene TRBV4-2 combines with J gene TRBJ2-1, with TRBD2 identical over 12 bases. CDR3 length: 18 amino acids. CDR1 is LGHNA, CDR2 YNFKEQ, per germline. V gave up 4 bases and J gave up 5 bases; unmatched junction bases: 12. The CDR3 reads CASSPPGLAGLRDNEQFF. The CDR3 region has the DNA TGTGCCAGCAGCCCGCCCGGACTAGCGGGGCTACGGGACAATGAGCAGTTCTTC.

This clonotype was counted only a few times. The J gene is TRBJ1-3, the V gene TRBV12-3 or TRBV12-4; D is unclear. The CDR3 runs 15 residues. V was clipped by 4 bases and J by 1 base, with 11 bases between them. CDR3 region: CASSSGWGSGNTIYF. CDR3 bases: TGTGCCAGCAGTTCCGGTTGGGGTTCTGGAAACACCATATATTTT.

This clonotype was observed many times. The genes are TRBV7-2 and TRBJ2-3, with D perhaps assigned TRBD1 or TRBD2 (6 bases each). Germline CDR1 reads SGHTA; CDR2 reads FQGNSA. The CDR3 has 16 amino acids. Deletions cut 1 base from V and 5 bases from J, with 16 bases between. CDR3 residues: CASSLGGIGGIDTQYF. The DNA of the CDR3 is TGTGCCAGCAGCTTAGGGGGTATAGGGGGGATAGATACGCAGTATTTT.

This clonotype was detected many times. The CDR3 loop reads CASSPLPTGSYEQYF. In nucleotides, the CDR3 is TGTGCCAGCAGTCCCCTCCCGACAGGCTCCTACGAGCAGTACTTC. The rearrangement uses TRBV6-5 and TRBJ2-7, with D tentatively TRBD1 (6 bases). From germline, CDR1 is MNHEY and CDR2 SVGAGI. V was clipped by 5 bases and J by 0 bases, with 14 bases between them. The CDR3 spans 15 residues.

This clonotype was seen a few times. This chain joins TRBV6-5 and TRBJ1-1; D is uncertain. Germline V gene sequence: CDR1 MNHEY, CDR2 SVGAGI. The ends were cut back, 10 bases at V and 4 bases at J, with 13 bases in the middle. This CDR3 has 12 residues. CDR3 sequence: CATVTIGTEAFF. CDR3 coding DNA: TGTGCCACCGTAACCATCGGCACTGAAGCTTTCTTT.

This clonotype appeared a few times. V gene TRBV29-1 combines with J gene TRBJ2-7, with a possible D match to TRBD1 (6 bases). There are 13 residues in the CDR3. CDR1 is SQVTM and CDR2 is ANQGSEA in the germline V gene. V gave up 2 bases and J gave up 3 bases, with 11 bases separating them. The CDR3 DNA sequence: TGCAGCGTTGAAAAGGACAGCAACTACGAGCAGTACTTC. It yields the protein CSVEKDSNYEQYF.

This clonotype was detected only a few times. V gene TRBV20-1 combines with J gene TRBJ2-5; D unclear. Trimming left V 5 bases short and J 2 bases short, with 15 bases between. This CDR3 contains 14 residues. Germline lookup yields CDR1 DFQATT and CDR2 SNEGSKA (reference sequence). This chain's CDR3 is CSAPHAREQETQYF. The CDR3 DNA sequence: TGCAGTGCTCCCCACGCGAGAGAGCAAGAGACCCAGTACTTC.

Ten or more counts support this clonotype. This sequence joins TRBV5-1 and TRBJ2-3; 13 nucleotides match TRBD2. With V trimmed by 9 bases and J by 0 bases, 10 bases remained unmatched. The CDR3 contains 17 residues. Germline lookup yields CDR1 SGHRS and CDR2 YFSETQ. CDR3 amino acids: CATAPGLAGSSTDTQYF. DNA of the CDR3: TGCGCCACCGCCCCGGGACTAGCGGGGTCTAGCACAGATACGCAGTATTTT.